This entry lists 10 T cell receptor beta chains sequenced from one sample in a study of blood T cells in healthy people across ages. Primers used in a second PCR of about 6 to 12 cycles were a sample-barcoded 5' primer and a J-beta primer mix. TCRdb fed the 5' RACE reads into MiXCR, producing one record per CDR3 protein. The sample carries about 680,000 distinct CDR3 sequences, over 45% recorded once. The source material was blood. All receptors come from a woman aged 60-75 years in good health.

V gene TRBV7-3 combines with J gene TRBJ2-2; tentatively, D is TRBD1 (5 bases). Germline V gene data show CDR1 as SGHTA and CDR2 as FQGTGA. This CDR3 spans 14 amino acids. Trimming took off 5 bases at V and 9 bases at J, with 16 bases between the two ends. CDR3 loop: CASSPDTKGRELFF. The CDR3 DNA reads as TGTGCCAGCAGCCCTGACACTAAGGGGAGGGAGCTGTTTTTT.

This clonotype was observed a few times. The V gene is TRBV7-9, the J gene TRBJ2-6; 8 bases match TRBD1. Germline trimming cut 4 bases from V and 2 bases from J; bases unmatched to any gene: 4. Germline V gives CDR1 SEHNR, CDR2 FQNEAQ (reference sequence). CDR3 length: 16 residues. CDR3 nucleotides: TGTGCCAGCAGCTCGGAGGACAGGGCTGGGGCCAACGTCCTGACTTTC. It codes for CASSSEDRAGANVLTF.

This clonotype has just one count. The rearrangement joins TRBV20-1 to TRBJ2-3; 12 bases match TRBD2. Germline V gene sequence: CDR1 DFQATT, CDR2 SNEGSKA (reference sequence). The CDR3 extends over 15 amino acids. V lost 6 bases, J lost 3 bases, and 7 bases stayed unmatched. The CDR3: CSAKTSGSATDTQYF. Written as DNA, the CDR3 is TGCAGTGCCAAGACTAGCGGGAGTGCGACAGATACGCAGTATTTT.

Notes on this clonotype: A junction end diverges from the germline sequence, so it may reflect a read error. CDR3 loop: CVIRDGLETQYF. DNA of the CDR3: TGTGTCATCAGGGACGGTTTGGAGACCCAGTACTTC. The chain couples TRBV10-3 to TRBJ2-5; either TRBD1 or TRBD2 may supply D (5 bases each). This CDR3 has 12 amino acids. The V gene's germline CDR1 is ENHRY and CDR2 SYGVKD.

V and J are TRBV18 and TRBJ2-1; D might be TRBD1 (6 bases). The germline gives CDR1 KGHSH, CDR2 LQKENI. Trimming cost V 4 bases and J 0 bases, with 19 bases left between them. CDR3 size: 18 residues. CDR3 DNA: TGTGCCAGCTCACTATTGGGGAACAGGGCCAGCTCCTACAATGAGCAGTTCTTC. Translated, it gives CASSLLGNRASSYNEQFF.

In this sample, this clonotype turned up a few times. The chain has TRBV20-1 and TRBJ2-7; TRBD1 agrees at 8 bases. This CDR3 spans 15 amino acids. From germline, CDR1 is DFQATT and CDR2 SNEGSKA (reference sequence). With 3 bases clipped from V and 0 bases from J, the junction kept 7 bases outside the gene matches. The CDR3 DNA reads as TGCAGTGCTAGCCCTCTCGGGACAGGCTCCTACGAGCAGTACTTC. Protein sequence: CSASPLGTGSYEQYF.

This clonotype was seen more than once but under ten times. This rearrangement joins TRBV7-9 to TRBJ2-5, with TRBD1 matching over 9 bases. Germline CDR1 and CDR2: SEHNR and FQNEAQ (reference sequence). V shed 5 bases, J shed 11 bases, and the junction held 12 bases outside the gene matches. The length of the CDR3 is 14 residues. Written as DNA, the CDR3 is TGTGCCAGCAGCCCTGGGACAGGGACGAATGAGCAGTACTTC. Translation gives CASSPGTGTNEQYF.

The chain employs TRBV3-1 and TRBJ2-7; perhaps TRBD2 as D (6 bases). CDR3 length: 16 amino acids. In germline, CDR1 is LGHDT, CDR2 YNNKEL (reference sequence). Trimming took 0 bases from V and 6 from J, leaving 18 bases between them. The CDR3 is CASSQDSGTGRGEQYF. For the CDR3, the DNA is TGTGCCAGCAGCCAAGATTCCGGGACTGGACGTGGCGAGCAGTACTTC.

The chain employs TRBV27 and TRBJ1-4; D might be TRBD1 (6 bases). The V end was cut by 5 bases, the J end by 4 bases, with 17 bases between. This CDR3 spans 16 amino acids. CDR1 is MNHEY and CDR2 is SMNVEV in the germline V gene (reference sequence). CDR3 loop: CASSPVRTAFNEKLFF. CDR3 in DNA: TGTGCCAGCAGTCCAGTGAGGACAGCTTTTAATGAAAAACTGTTTTTT.

This clonotype was picked up one time. This chain joins TRBV30 and TRBJ1-6; 8 bases fit TRBD1. This CDR3 contains 14 residues. The ends lost 4 bases at V and 9 bases at J; junction bases unmatched: 8. Germline V gives CDR1 GTSNPN, CDR2 SVGIG (reference sequence). CDR3: CAWKGQGTGSPLHF. In DNA form, the CDR3 reads TGTGCCTGGAAAGGACAGGGAACAGGTTCACCCCTCCACTTT.